The subject of this entry is one T cell receptor (beta chain). The target of this receptor is not known. Per-base qualities were not stored, and no clone one base away is much larger. The immunoSEQ Assay, a bias-controlled multiplex PCR, was used to amplify TCRbeta CDR3 regions from genomic DNA. Regarding the original processing steps: The number of nucleated cells in each sample was estimated from the amplification of reference gene primers within the assay. To quantify the absolute abundance of each unique TCRbeta CDR3 rearrangement, sequence reads were collapsed and filtered. For each sample, productive Simpson clonality was calculated by taking the square root of Simpson's diversity index across productive rearrangements. As stored in TCRdb, this immuneACCESS dataset retains in-frame rearrangements with V and J assigned. A fraction of the clones does not appear; measured against another copy, unresolved V genes explain less than half of the discrepancy, and the remainder lacks a known reason. V and J calls plus clone size are reproduced from that table; the DNA served to infer D and trimming. Recorded for this sample are fewer than 200,000 clones; 85% of them occurred a single time. 3% to 3.5% of the sample is taken by the ten largest.

CDR1 LGHDT and CDR2 YNNKEL are derived from the germline V gene (reference sequence). The CDR3 holds 14 amino acids from the cysteine to the phenylalanine. Of the read, only the CDR3 DNA is kept; its 42 bases are in frame from base 1. The junction shows trimming of 3 bases on V and 7 bases on J, plus 15 bases between the germline ends. The data stem from a study of blood T cell repertoires in COVID-19 (dated by TCRdb to between 2020 and 2021). Some background on the complete study: Collaborator samples came from the United States, Italy and Spain and covered acute and convalescent phases of COVID-19. The prospective study material was composed of cDNA or gDNA derived from T cells, B-cell-depleted T cells, or PBMCs. Deeply sampled blood TCRbeta repertoires from subjects exposed to, actively infected with, or recovered from COVID-19 were included in the dataset. A freely available public database, intended as a resource for researchers studying the immune response to SARS-CoV-2, is where the repertoires were released. Samples came from the ongoing ImmuneRACE study (first 160 participants) plus 1,254 subjects from 6 global collaborators. The sample metadata nearly always contained a de-identified subject ID, COVID-19 status, age in years and sex. Where HLA class I and class II types were available, the types were taken from metadata supplied by the sample provider, not from assay-based typing.

Beyond this particular receptor, the publication reports: The quantity of clinical and demographic metadata differed by source and by participant and was supplied without curation.

Each collaborating institution followed its own protocols to collect whole blood in K2EDTA tubes. For TCRbeta analysis, collaborators shipped samples in one of three forms: frozen whole blood, isolated PBMCs, or DNA extracted from either of those sample types. The source is a human donor with acute or convalescent COVID-19. The donor label of this sample is uncertain. The sequencing input was peripheral blood. The chain is made from TRBV3-1 (or the pseudogene TRBV3-2) and TRBJ1-2, and the D gene may be TRBD1, 5 bases matching. The base sequence is TGTGCCAGCAGCCAGTTGCAGGGTTTTTTTGGCTACACCTTC. The translation is CASSQLQGFFGYTF.